This T cell receptor beta chain was recovered during a study of blood T cell repertoires in COVID-19. V dropped 0 bases and J dropped 5 bases, with 11 bases sitting between them. The CDR3 runs 14 residues. Germline V gene sequence: CDR1 LNHDA, CDR2 SQIVND (reference sequence). Libraries were prepared by immunoSEQ multiplex PCR; TCRdb keeps only in-frame clonotypes and omits some of them. The table includes 200,000 to 250,000 clones, 65% to 90% detected once. This sequence joins TRBV19 and TRBJ2-7; possible D gene TRBD1, 6 bases. The sequenced sample consisted of peripheral blood. This TCR came from a human donor in a cohort sampled during active COVID-19. The CDR3 DNA reads TGTGCCAGTAGTATAGACGGACAGAGGAACGAGCAGTACTTC. As protein: CASSIDGQRNEQYF.